The clone carrying this T cell receptor beta chain was seen a few times. This specimen belongs to a study of blood T cell repertoires in COVID-19. Trimming left V 3 bases short and J 5 bases short, with 16 bases between. CDR1 is MGHRA and CDR2 is YSYEKL in the germline V gene. The CDR3 extends over 15 amino acids. Sequenced by immunoSEQ multiplex PCR; TCRdb stores in-frame clones only, minus some. The data contain about 270,000 clones, around four fifths of them singletons. Sequenced input: peripheral blood. This receptor was obtained from an elderly man with acute or convalescent COVID-19. The chain uses TRBV4-1 and TRBJ1-1; the D is unclear. The CDR3 DNA reads TGCGCCAGCAGCCATCGAACAGCGGATTGGACTGAAGCTTTCTTT. As protein: CASSHRTADWTEAFF.